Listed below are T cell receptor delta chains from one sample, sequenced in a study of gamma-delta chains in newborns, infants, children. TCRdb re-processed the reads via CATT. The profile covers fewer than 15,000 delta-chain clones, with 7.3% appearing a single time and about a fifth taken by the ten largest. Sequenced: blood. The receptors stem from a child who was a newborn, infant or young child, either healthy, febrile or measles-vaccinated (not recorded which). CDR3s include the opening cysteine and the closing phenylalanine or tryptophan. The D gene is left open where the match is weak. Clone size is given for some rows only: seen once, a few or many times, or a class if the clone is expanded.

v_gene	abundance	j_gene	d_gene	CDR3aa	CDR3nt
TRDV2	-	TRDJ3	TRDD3	CACDPLGDTASWDTRQMFF	TGTGCCTGTGACCCCCTGGGGGATACTGCCTCCTGGGACACCCGACAGATGTTTTTC
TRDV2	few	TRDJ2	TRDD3	CACDTVLGDFLTAQLFF	TGTGCCTGTGATACGGTACTGGGGGATTTTTTGACAGCACAACTCTTCTTT
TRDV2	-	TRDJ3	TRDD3	CACDTVGDLFSWDTRQMFF	TGTGCCTGTGACACCGTGGGGGACCTCTTCTCCTGGGACACCCGACAGATGTTTTTC
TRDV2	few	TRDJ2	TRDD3	CACDTLGDLTAQLFF	TGTGCCTGTGACACGCTGGGGGACCTGACAGCACAACTCTTCTTT
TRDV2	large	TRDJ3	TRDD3	CACDTTGGSWDTRQMFF	TGTGCCTGTGACACTACTGGGGGATCCTGGGACACCCGACAGATGTTTTTC
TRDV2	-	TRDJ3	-	CACDSLFGSSSWDTRQMFF	TGTGCCTGTGACTCTCTGTTCGGATCGAGCTCCTGGGACACCCGACAGATGTTTTTC
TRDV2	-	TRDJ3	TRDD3	CACDTTQLGVGSWDTRQMFF	TGTGCCTGTGACACCACTCAACTGGGGGTTGGCTCCTGGGACACCCGACAGATGTTTTTC
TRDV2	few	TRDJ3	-	CACDTGYWDTRQMFF	TGTGCCTGTGACACCGGATACTGGGACACCCGACAGATGTTTTTT
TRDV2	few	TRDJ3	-	CACDWGPDRSWDTRQMFF	TGTGCCTGTGACTGGGGGCCCGACCGCTCCTGGGACACCCGACAGATGTTTTTC
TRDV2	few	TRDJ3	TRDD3	CACDALLGDTRSWDTRQMFF	TGTGCCTGTGACGCATTGCTGGGGGATACAAGGTCATGGGACACCCGACAGATGTTTTTC